Described below is a single T cell receptor (beta chain) sequence and its context. The read falls 3 residues short of the CDR3 end, and the missing part is taken from the germline J gene. The sample originates from a study of T cells in women clearing cervical HPV infection. Sequenced by immunoSEQ multiplex PCR; TCRdb stores in-frame clones only, minus some. The sample includes 30,000 to 35,000 clones. Trimming removed 6 bases from V and 4 bases from J; junction bases left unmatched: 2. The CDR3 contains 13 residues. CDR1 and CDR2 (germline): DFQATT, SNEGSKA (reference sequence). Dot-blot hybridization genotyped cervical HPV amplified with MY09/MY11 PCR.

Material for sequencing was blood buffy coat. This receptor was obtained from a woman aged 18 to 75 with a cervical HPV16 infection that either progressed to CIN3+ or cleared (not recorded which). This rearrangement joins TRBV20-1 to TRBJ2-7, with 14 bases lining up with TRBD2. The CDR3 spells CSARTSGGYEQYF. The part of the CDR3 DNA that was read is TGCAGTGCGCGGACTAGCGGGGGGTACGAG.